The 22 T cell receptor beta chains below come from one sample, sequenced in a study of long-term antiretroviral therapy in people with HIV. Sequencing used immunoSEQ v3.0 at survey level. Assay used: immunoSEQ multiplex PCR; TCRdb lists only in-frame clones, some missing. In the table there are about 15,000 clones, 78% of which are singletons. Sample: unsorted PBMCs, taken around 3.2 years after starting antiretroviral therapy. The receptors here all came from a woman aged 40 to 55 with HIV.

The V call is TRBV7-8, the J call TRBJ1-1, with D perhaps matching TRBD1 (5 bases). Germline V gene lookup returns CDR1 SGHVS and CDR2 FQNEAQ. The CDR3 contains 14 residues. The V and J ends lost 3 bases and 2 bases respectively, with 10 bases between them. The chain's CDR3 is CASSFPGLNTEAFF. The CDR3 nucleotides are TGTGCCAGCAGCTTTCCAGGGTTAAACACTGAAGCTTTCTTT.

The chain is built from TRBV15 and TRBJ2-1; perhaps TRBD2 as D (6 bases). The CDR3 consists of 18 residues. The V gene's germline CDR1 is LNHNV and CDR2 YYDKDF (reference sequence). The V end lost 1 base, the J end lost 5 bases, and 21 bases lay between the germline ends. The CDR3 nucleotides read TGTGCCACCAGCAGAGGGGGGGTGGACCTCTCCCAGGACAATGAGCAGTTCTTC. Amino acid sequence: CATSRGGVDLSQDNEQFF.

This rearrangement joins TRBV7-8 to TRBJ2-7, with TRBD1 matching 8 bases. V trimming: 1 base; J trimming: 3 bases; junction bases outside the gene matches: 5. Germline CDR1 reads SGHVS; CDR2 reads FQNEAQ. The CDR3 consists of 15 residues. CDR3 in DNA: TGTGCCAGCAGCTTAGTAACAGGGGGAAGCTACGAGCAGTACTTC. It specifies CASSLVTGGSYEQYF.

A few counts support this clone. The gene calls are TRBV2 and TRBJ2-5; 7 nucleotides align to TRBD1. Germline V CDR1 and CDR2: SNHLY, FYNNEI. The CDR3 extends over 14 amino acids. Unmatched junction bases numbered 4, after V lost 2 bases and J lost 4 bases. The CDR3 here is CASSERQGLETQYF. Here the CDR3 DNA reads TGTGCCAGCAGTGAACGACAGGGATTAGAGACCCAGTACTTC.

The chain has TRBV5-4 and TRBJ2-7, with 12 bases fitting TRBD1. This CDR3 has 15 residues. The ends lost 3 bases at V and 6 bases at J; junction bases unmatched: 7. The germline V gene encodes CDR1 SGHNT and CDR2 YYREEE (reference sequence). CDR3 region: CASSSRDRGLSEQYF. DNA of the CDR3: TGTGCCAGCAGCTCCCGGGACAGGGGGCTTAGCGAGCAGTACTTC.

V is TRBV10-3 and J is TRBJ2-2; TRBD1 might be the D (5 bases). Germline V lookup: CDR1 ENHRY, CDR2 SYGVKD. The ends were cut back, 0 bases at V and 0 bases at J, with 8 bases in the middle. This CDR3 has 16 residues. Here the CDR3 DNA reads TGTGCCATCAGTGAGTCGAAGGGGACGAACACCGGGGAGCTGTTTTTT. Its protein product is CAISESKGTNTGELFF.

This chain links TRBV5-1 with TRBJ2-6, with D possibly matching TRBD2 (5 bases). Between the trimmed V and J ends, which lost 1 base and 1 base, there was a span of 9 bases. Germline CDR1 is SGHRS and CDR2 is YFSETQ. This CDR3 has 16 amino acids. The CDR3 reads CASSLSEGSGANVLTF. DNA of the CDR3: TGCGCCAGCAGCTTGTCTGAGGGTTCTGGGGCCAACGTCCTGACTTTC.

This clone was seen a handful of times. This chain joins TRBV11-2 and TRBJ1-3; 7 bases line up with TRBD1. J was trimmed by 0 bases and V by 5 bases; bases with no gene match: 7. Germline V CDR1 and CDR2: SGHAT, FQNNGV. CDR3 length equals 16 residues. The CDR3 loop reads CASSTGQAYSGNTIYF. CDR3 bases: TGTGCCAGCAGCACAGGACAGGCCTACTCTGGAAACACCATATATTTT.

This chain joins TRBV7-9 and TRBJ2-2; D is ambiguous. Germline CDR1 SEHNR, CDR2 FQNEAQ (reference sequence). V dropped 2 bases and J dropped 0 bases, with 16 bases sitting between them. CDR3 length: 18 amino acids. The CDR3, as DNA: TGTGCCAGCAGCTTATCTACCGGCGGCTTCGCGAACACCGGGGAGCTGTTTTTT. Amino acids: CASSLSTGGFANTGELFF.

This rearrangement joins TRBV27 to TRBJ2-1; 10 bases are shared with TRBD1. CDR1 and CDR2 (germline): MNHEY, SMNVEV (reference sequence). The CDR3 consists of 14 residues. V shed 4 bases, J shed 8 bases, and the junction held 5 bases outside the gene matches. The CDR3 DNA is TGTGCCAGCAGTTCCGGGACAGGGGCCGATGAGCAGTTCTTC. Translation gives CASSSGTGADEQFF.

Turning to this clone: The junction shows a germline mismatch at one end, possibly a read error. This sequence joins TRBV19 and TRBJ2-1; 8 nucleotides line up with TRBD1. The CDR3 extends over 15 amino acids. Germline V CDR1 and CDR2: LNHDA, SQIVND (reference sequence). CDR3 DNA: TGTGCCAGTAATATAAGGGACAGGTCTCACAATGAGCAGTTCTTC. Amino acid sequence: CASNIRDRSHNEQFF.

The genes are TRBV19 and TRBJ2-7, with D perhaps TRBD1 (6 bases). The V and J ends lost 5 bases and 0 bases respectively, with 11 bases between them. This CDR3 contains 14 residues. Per germline, CDR1 LNHDA and CDR2 SQIVND (reference sequence). This CDR3 reads CASSAGAYSYEQYF. Here the CDR3 DNA reads TGTGCCAGTAGTGCAGGGGCTTACTCCTACGAGCAGTACTTC.

This rearrangement joins TRBV7-2 to TRBJ2-7, with D uncertain. The CDR3 has 16 amino acids. Germline CDR1 SGHTA, CDR2 FQGNSA. Trimming pared 11 bases from V and 7 bases from J, leaving 30 bases between. CDR3 in amino acids: CAVLLDDRAPVGEQYF. In DNA, the CDR3 is TGTGCCGTACTTTTAGATGATCGGGCACCAGTCGGGGAGCAGTACTTC.

The chain combines TRBV30 with TRBJ1-1; tentatively, D is TRBD1 (6 bases). Germline V gene lookup returns CDR1 GTSNPN and CDR2 SVGIG (reference sequence). The CDR3 consists of 15 residues. V was pared by 0 bases and J by 4 bases, with 15 bases between. Here the CDR3 DNA reads TGTGCCTGGAGTGTTAATGGGGGCGCAGGCACTGAAGCTTTCTTT. Amino acids: CAWSVNGGAGTEAFF. Filled out from reference TRBV30 and TRBJ1-1, the complete variable domain reads SQTIHQWPATLVQPVGSPLSLECTVEGTSNPNLYWYRQAAGRGLQLLFYSVGIGQISSEVPQNLSASRPQDRQFILSSKKLLLSDSGFYLCAWSVNGGAGTEAFFGQGTRLTVV.

This clone was counted a few times. The chain combines TRBV18 with TRBJ1-1; 7 nucleotides line up with TRBD1. There are 16 residues in the CDR3. Trimming at V came to 0 bases and at J to 0 bases, leaving 4 bases not matched to a gene. Germline lookup yields CDR1 KGHSH and CDR2 LQKENI. CDR3 coding DNA: TGTGCCAGCTCACCACCACAGGGGTTAGTGAACACTGAAGCTTTCTTT. Translation: CASSPPQGLVNTEAFF. Based on the CDR3 plus reference TRBV18 and TRBJ1-1, the full variable domain is NAGVMQNPRHLVRRRGQEARLRCSPMKGHSHVYWYRQLPEEGLKFMVYLQKENIIDESGMPKERFSAEFPKEGPSILRIQQVVRGDSAAYFCASSPPQGLVNTEAFFGQGTRLTVV.

The V gene is TRBV5-4, the J gene TRBJ1-2; no reliable D call. The CDR3 spans 13 residues. With 0 bases removed from V and 1 base from J, the gap between germline ends came to 4 bases. Germline CDR1 is SGHNT and CDR2 is YYREEE (reference sequence). The CDR3 sequence: CASSLGGNYGYTF. In DNA form, the CDR3 reads TGTGCCAGCAGCTTGGGGGGTAACTATGGCTACACCTTC.

This clone was seen only once. The chain employs TRBV19 and TRBJ2-4; D ambiguous. V was pared by 6 bases and J by 0 bases, with 12 bases between. This CDR3 has 15 residues. Germline CDR1 reads LNHDA; CDR2 reads SQIVND (reference sequence). DNA for the CDR3: TGTGCCAGTAGCCCTTCCCAGAGAGCCAAAAACATTCAGTACTTC. Protein sequence: CASSPSQRAKNIQYF.

J is TRBJ2-3 and V is TRBV5-1; 10 bases are shared with TRBD2. Germline values: CDR1 SGHRS, CDR2 YFSETQ. V gave up 4 bases and J gave up 0 bases; unmatched junction bases: 11. The CDR3 is 18 amino acids. The CDR3 DNA sequence: TGCGCCAGCAGCATCTCTAGCGGGGGTCCTCCTAGCACAGATACGCAGTATTTT. Residues: CASSISSGGPPSTDTQYF.

This chain uses TRBV10-3 with TRBJ2-7; TRBD1 agrees at 9 bases. In germline, CDR1 is ENHRY, CDR2 SYGVKD. The CDR3 runs to 14 residues. V gave up 10 bases and J gave up 0 bases; unmatched junction bases: 7. CDR3 loop: CATDGTGSSYEQYF. As DNA, the CDR3 is TGTGCCACCGACGGGACAGGGAGCTCCTACGAGCAGTACTTC.

This chain connects TRBV18 to TRBJ2-5; 8 nucleotides agree with TRBD1. The germline gives CDR1 KGHSH, CDR2 LQKENI. V lost 3 bases and J lost 0; bases outside the gene matches: 6. CDR3 length: 16 amino acids. CDR3 amino acids: CASSPGTGSYQETQYF. DNA for the CDR3: TGTGCCAGCTCACCGGGGACAGGCTCGTACCAAGAGACCCAGTACTTC.

V is TRBV10-1 and J is TRBJ2-3; 7 nucleotides match TRBD2. The germline V gene encodes CDR1 WNHNN and CDR2 SYGVQD (reference sequence). V gave up 5 bases and J gave up 4 bases; unmatched junction bases: 6. The CDR3 has 14 amino acids. The CDR3 loop reads CASSNRGVADTQYF. CDR3 nucleotides: TGCGCCAGCAGTAATCGGGGGGTAGCAGATACGCAGTATTTT.

The V gene is TRBV5-4, the J gene TRBJ1-2; the match to TRBD1 covers 10 bases. Germline assignment: CDR1 SGHNT and CDR2 YYREEE (reference sequence). There are 18 residues in the CDR3. V was pared by 0 bases and J by 4 bases, with 12 bases of the junction left unmatched. In DNA, the CDR3 is TGTGCCAGCAGCTTGGCCCCACCTGGACAGGGGGAATTCTATGGCTACACCTTC. Protein product: CASSLAPPGQGEFYGYTF.